This T cell receptor (beta chain) is from a study of blood T cell repertoires in COVID-19. Repertoires were generated with immunoSEQ multiplex PCR, while TCRdb's copy carries only in-frame clones and drops some. The repertoire includes 60,000 or so clones, roughly 80% of them detected once, and 10% to 15% sits in the top ten. Germline V CDR1 and CDR2: SGHTA, FQGNSA. CDR3 length: 15 amino acids. With 2 bases removed from V and 8 bases from J, the gap between germline ends came to 17 bases. The specimen was peripheral blood. The clonotype was recovered from a human donor in a cohort sampled during active COVID-19. V gene TRBV7-2 combines with J gene TRBJ2-3; TRBD2 might be the D (7 bases). The CDR3 DNA reads as TGTGCCAGCAGCTTAAGGGATGGGGGGGGCCCTACGCAGTATTTT. It codes for CASSLRDGGGPTQYF.